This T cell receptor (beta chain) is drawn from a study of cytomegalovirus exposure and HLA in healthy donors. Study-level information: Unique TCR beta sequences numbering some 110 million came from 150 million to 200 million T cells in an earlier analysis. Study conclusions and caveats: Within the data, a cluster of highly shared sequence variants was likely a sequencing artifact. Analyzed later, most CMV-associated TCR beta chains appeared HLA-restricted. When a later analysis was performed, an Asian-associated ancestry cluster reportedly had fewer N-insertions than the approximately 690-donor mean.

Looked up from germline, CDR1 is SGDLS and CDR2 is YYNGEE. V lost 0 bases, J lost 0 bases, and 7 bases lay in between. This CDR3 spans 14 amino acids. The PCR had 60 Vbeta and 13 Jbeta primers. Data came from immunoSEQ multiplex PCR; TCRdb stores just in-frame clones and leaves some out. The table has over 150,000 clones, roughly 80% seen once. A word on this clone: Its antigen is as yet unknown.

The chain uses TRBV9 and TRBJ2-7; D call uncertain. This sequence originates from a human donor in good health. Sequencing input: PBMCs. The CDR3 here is CASSVASDSYEQYF. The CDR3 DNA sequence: TGTGCCAGCAGCGTAGCCAGTGACTCCTACGAGCAGTACTTC.